A selection of T cell receptor beta chains follows, all from one sample in a study of blood T cell repertoires in COVID-19. Produced via immunoSEQ multiplex PCR; TCRdb's table is partial and in-frame only. The sample records approximately 44,000 clones, approximately 90% being singletons. Sequenced material: peripheral blood. The receptor source for this set is a woman older than 75 with acute or convalescent COVID-19. The CDR3 runs from the conserved cysteine through the conserved F or W. The order of the fields is J gene, V gene, clone size, D gene, CDR3 DNA, CDR3 protein. A D gene is named only where the DNA matches it firmly. Size is omitted from some rows. Given values are once, few, many or a class for expanded clones.

j_call: TRBJ1-2
v_call: TRBV29-1
clone_size: .
d_call: .
cdr3_nt: TGCAGCGTCACCGGGAACGACGGCTACACCTTC
cdr3_aa: CSVTGNDGYTF

j_call: TRBJ2-1
v_call: TRBV10-2
clone_size: .
d_call: TRBD2
cdr3_nt: TGCGCCACGATAGCCCACGGCACTAGCGTGGACTACAATGAGCAGTTCTTC
cdr3_aa: CATIAHGTSVDYNEQFF

j_call: TRBJ1-2
v_call: TRBV5-1
clone_size: .
d_call: .
cdr3_nt: TGCGCCAGCAGCTTGGACTCTAACTATGGCTACACCTTC
cdr3_aa: CASSLDSNYGYTF

j_call: TRBJ1-6
v_call: TRBV7-8
clone_size: few
d_call: .
cdr3_nt: TGTGCCAGCAGCTTATTCGGCAGGGCGATGGGAAATTCACCCCTCCACTTT
cdr3_aa: CASSLFGRAMGNSPLHF

j_call: TRBJ1-3
v_call: TRBV19
clone_size: once
d_call: TRBD1
cdr3_nt: TGTGCCAGTAATCCCGGGACAGGGGGTACGGCTGGAAACACCATATATTTT
cdr3_aa: CASNPGTGGTAGNTIYF

j_call: TRBJ1-2
v_call: TRBV12-3/TRBV12-4
clone_size: .
d_call: TRBD1
cdr3_nt: TGTGCCACCAGGGAGGGGACAGCGGCCGGCTACACCTTC
cdr3_aa: CATREGTAAGYTF

j_call: TRBJ2-6
v_call: TRBV29-1
clone_size: .
d_call: .
cdr3_nt: TGCAGCGTACAGGAGTCCGGGGCCAACGTCCTGACTTTC
cdr3_aa: CSVQESGANVLTF

j_call: TRBJ2-5
v_call: TRBV6-1
clone_size: .
d_call: .
cdr3_nt: TGTGCCAGCAGTGAGGTGGGCCTACTCCAAGAGACCCAGTACTTC
cdr3_aa: CASSEVGLLQETQYF

j_call: TRBJ1-4
v_call: TRBV2
clone_size: once
d_call: TRBD1
cdr3_nt: TGTGCCAGCAGAGCCGGACAGGGGGCAACTAATGAAAAACTGTTTTTT
cdr3_aa: CASRAGQGATNEKLFF

j_call: TRBJ1-1
v_call: TRBV5-1
clone_size: .
d_call: TRBD1
cdr3_nt: TGCGCCAGCCGACAGGGGGCAGACACTGAAGCTTTCTTT
cdr3_aa: CASRQGADTEAFF

j_call: TRBJ1-5
v_call: TRBV2
clone_size: .
d_call: TRBD1
cdr3_nt: TGTGCCAGCAGTGAAGGGGACAGGGGACGCCAGCCCCAGCATTTT
cdr3_aa: CASSEGDRGRQPQHF

j_call: TRBJ2-6
v_call: TRBV3-1/TRBV3-2
clone_size: .
d_call: .
cdr3_nt: TGTGCCAGCAGCCAAGATATATCTGGGGCCAACGTCCTGACTTTC
cdr3_aa: CASSQDISGANVLTF

j_call: TRBJ1-1
v_call: TRBV6-5
clone_size: .
d_call: .
cdr3_nt: TGTGCCAGCAGTTCCGGGACAAAGAACACTGAAGCTTTCTTT
cdr3_aa: CASSSGTKNTEAFF

j_call: TRBJ1-2
v_call: TRBV5-1
clone_size: once
d_call: TRBD1
cdr3_nt: TGCGCCAGCAGCTTGTCCGGGACAGGGGGTGGCTACACCTTC
cdr3_aa: CASSLSGTGGGYTF

j_call: TRBJ2-1
v_call: TRBV7-9
clone_size: .
d_call: TRBD2
cdr3_nt: TGTGCCAGCAGCTTGGTAGCGGGAACCTACAATGAGCAGTTCTTC
cdr3_aa: CASSLVAGTYNEQFF

j_call: TRBJ1-6
v_call: TRBV10-1
clone_size: few
d_call: .
cdr3_nt: TGCGCCAGCAGCGACAGCTATAATTCACCCCTCCACTTT
cdr3_aa: CASSDSYNSPLHF

j_call: TRBJ1-3
v_call: TRBV7-2
clone_size: .
d_call: .
cdr3_nt: TGTGCCAGCAGCTCCAGACAGCCTGACGCGCACACCATATATTTT
cdr3_aa: CASSSRQPDAHTIYF

j_call: TRBJ2-1
v_call: TRBV11-3
clone_size: .
d_call: .
cdr3_nt: TGTGCCAGCAGCCCAAATCGGGTTTTCAATGAGCAGTTCTTC
cdr3_aa: CASSPNRVFNEQFF

j_call: TRBJ1-2
v_call: TRBV20-1
clone_size: .
d_call: .
cdr3_nt: TGCAGTGCTAGAGATAGGGAGGCATACACCTTC
cdr3_aa: CSARDREAYTF

j_call: TRBJ2-3
v_call: TRBV7-2
clone_size: .
d_call: TRBD2
cdr3_nt: TGTGCCAGCAGCTTAGGGTTGACTAGCGTAAGCACAGATACGCAGTATTTT
cdr3_aa: CASSLGLTSVSTDTQYF

j_call: TRBJ2-5
v_call: TRBV5-1
clone_size: .
d_call: TRBD1
cdr3_nt: TGCGCCAGCAGCTTTCGGGGACAGGGGGAGACCCAGTACTTC
cdr3_aa: CASSFRGQGETQYF

j_call: TRBJ2-7
v_call: TRBV3-1/TRBV3-2
clone_size: .
d_call: .
cdr3_nt: TGTGCCAGCAGCCAAGGACGTTGGGGAGCTGAGCAGTACTTC
cdr3_aa: CASSQGRWGAEQYF

j_call: TRBJ1-2
v_call: TRBV19
clone_size: .
d_call: TRBD1
cdr3_nt: TGTGCCAGTAGGGCGACAGGGGTAGACGGCTACACCTTC
cdr3_aa: CASRATGVDGYTF